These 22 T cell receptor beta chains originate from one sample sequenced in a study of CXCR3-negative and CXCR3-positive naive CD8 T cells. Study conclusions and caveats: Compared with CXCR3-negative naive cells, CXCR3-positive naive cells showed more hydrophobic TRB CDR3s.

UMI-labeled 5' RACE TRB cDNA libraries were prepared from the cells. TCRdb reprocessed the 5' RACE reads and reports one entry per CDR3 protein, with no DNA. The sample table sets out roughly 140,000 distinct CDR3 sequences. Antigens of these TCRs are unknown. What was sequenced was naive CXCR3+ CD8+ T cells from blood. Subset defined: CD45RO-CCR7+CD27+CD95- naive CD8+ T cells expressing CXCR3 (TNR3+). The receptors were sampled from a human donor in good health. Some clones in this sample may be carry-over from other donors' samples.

The CDR3 sequence is CASSLSSAAYEQYF. The chain employs TRBV5-1 and TRBJ2-7. The CDR3 extends over 14 amino acids. Germline lookup yields CDR1 SGHRS and CDR2 YFSETQ.

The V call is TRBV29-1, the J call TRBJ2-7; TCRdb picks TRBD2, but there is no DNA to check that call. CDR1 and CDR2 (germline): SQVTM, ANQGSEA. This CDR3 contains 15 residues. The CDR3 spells CSVEGLAGASYEQYF.

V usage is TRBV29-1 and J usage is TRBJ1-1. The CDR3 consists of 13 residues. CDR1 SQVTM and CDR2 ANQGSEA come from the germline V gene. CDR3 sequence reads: CSVELVLSTEAFF. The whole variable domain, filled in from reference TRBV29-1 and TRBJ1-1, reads SAVISQKPSRDICQRGTSLTIQCQVDSQVTMMFWYRQQPGQSLTLIATANQGSEATYESGFVIDKFPISRPNLTFSTLTVSNMSPEDSSIYLCSVELVLSTEAFFGQGTRLTVV.

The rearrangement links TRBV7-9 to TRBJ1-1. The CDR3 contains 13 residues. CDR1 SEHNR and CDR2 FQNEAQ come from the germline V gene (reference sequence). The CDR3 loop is CASSSYGASEAFF.

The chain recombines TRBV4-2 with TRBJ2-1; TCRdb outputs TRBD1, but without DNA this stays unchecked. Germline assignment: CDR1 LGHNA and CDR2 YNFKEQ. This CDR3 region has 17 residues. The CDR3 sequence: CASSQDERTAIGNEQFF.

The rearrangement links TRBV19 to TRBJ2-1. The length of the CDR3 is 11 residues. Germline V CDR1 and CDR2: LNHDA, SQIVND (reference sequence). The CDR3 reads CASNYGIEQFF.

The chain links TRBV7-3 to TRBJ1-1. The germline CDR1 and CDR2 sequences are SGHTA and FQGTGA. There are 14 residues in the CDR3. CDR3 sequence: CASSLTFGNSEAFF.

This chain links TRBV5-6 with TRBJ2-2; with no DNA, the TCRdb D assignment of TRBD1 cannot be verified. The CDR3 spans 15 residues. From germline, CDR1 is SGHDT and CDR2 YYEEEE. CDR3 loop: CASSPVGSNTGELFF. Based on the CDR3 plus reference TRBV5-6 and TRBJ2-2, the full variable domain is DAGVTQSPTHLIKTRGQQVTLRCSPKSGHDTVSWYQQALGQGPQFIFQYYEEEERQRGNFPDRFSGHQFPNYSSELNVNALLLGDSALYLCASSPVGSNTGELFFGEGSRLTVL.

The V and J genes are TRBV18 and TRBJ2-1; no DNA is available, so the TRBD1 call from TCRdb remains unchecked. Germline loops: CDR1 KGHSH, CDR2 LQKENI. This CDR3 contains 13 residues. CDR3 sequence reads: CASSPGQYNEQFF. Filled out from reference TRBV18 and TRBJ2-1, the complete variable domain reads NAGVMQNPRHLVRRRGQEARLRCSPMKGHSHVYWYRQLPEEGLKFMVYLQKENIIDESGMPKERFSAEFPKEGPSILRIQQVVRGDSAAYFCASSPGQYNEQFFGPGTRLTVL.

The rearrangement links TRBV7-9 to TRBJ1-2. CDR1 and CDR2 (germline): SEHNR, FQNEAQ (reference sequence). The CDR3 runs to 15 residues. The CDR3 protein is CASSFALLASYGYTF.

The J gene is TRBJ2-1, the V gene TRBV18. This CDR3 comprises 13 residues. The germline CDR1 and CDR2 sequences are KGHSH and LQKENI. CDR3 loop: CASSPPSSNEQFF.

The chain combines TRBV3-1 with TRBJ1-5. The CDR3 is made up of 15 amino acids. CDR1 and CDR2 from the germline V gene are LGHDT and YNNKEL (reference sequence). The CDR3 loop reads CASSPVRGSNQPQHF.

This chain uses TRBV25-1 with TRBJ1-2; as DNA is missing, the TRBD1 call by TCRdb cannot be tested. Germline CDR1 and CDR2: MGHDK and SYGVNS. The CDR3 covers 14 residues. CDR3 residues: CASSGDRDRDGYTF.

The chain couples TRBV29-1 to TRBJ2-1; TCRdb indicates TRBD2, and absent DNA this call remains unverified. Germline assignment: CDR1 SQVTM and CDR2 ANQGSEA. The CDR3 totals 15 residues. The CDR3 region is CSVPQAEGGSDEQFF.

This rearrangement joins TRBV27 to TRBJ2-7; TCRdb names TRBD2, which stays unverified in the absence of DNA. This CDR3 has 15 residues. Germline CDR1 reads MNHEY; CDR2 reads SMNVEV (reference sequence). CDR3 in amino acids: CASSPLRPYSYEQYF.

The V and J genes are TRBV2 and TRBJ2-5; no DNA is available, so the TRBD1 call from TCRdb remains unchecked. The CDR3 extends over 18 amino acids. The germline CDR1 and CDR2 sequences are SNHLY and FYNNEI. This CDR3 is CASTTWPKLTGPQETQYF.

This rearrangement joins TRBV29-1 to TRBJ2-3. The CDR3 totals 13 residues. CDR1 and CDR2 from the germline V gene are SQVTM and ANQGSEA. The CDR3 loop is CSVLYPNTDTQYF.

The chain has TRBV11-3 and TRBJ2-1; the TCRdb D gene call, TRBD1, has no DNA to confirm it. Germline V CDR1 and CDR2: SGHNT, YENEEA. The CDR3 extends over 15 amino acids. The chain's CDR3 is CASSPRGTGENEQFF.

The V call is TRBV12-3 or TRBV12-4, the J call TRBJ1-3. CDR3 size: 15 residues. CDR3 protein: CASSSDSSSGNTIYF.

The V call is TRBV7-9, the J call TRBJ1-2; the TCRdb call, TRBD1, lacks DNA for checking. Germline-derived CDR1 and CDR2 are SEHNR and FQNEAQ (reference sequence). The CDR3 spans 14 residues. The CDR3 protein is CASSHRQGHYGYTF.

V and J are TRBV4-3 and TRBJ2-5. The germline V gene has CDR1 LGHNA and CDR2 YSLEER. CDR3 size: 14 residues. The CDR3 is CASSQDVGKETQYF.

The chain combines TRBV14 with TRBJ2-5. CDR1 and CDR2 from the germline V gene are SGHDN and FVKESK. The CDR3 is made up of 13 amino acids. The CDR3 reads CASSQINQETQYF.